The source of this T cell receptor (beta chain) is a study of Graves' ophthalmopathy and Graves' hyperthyroidism. RNA transcripts yielded amplified TCR beta CDR3 regions. Amplification began with first-round RT-PCR using HTBI primers, then second-round multiplex PCR was performed. TCRdb reprocessed the multiplex PCR reads via MiXCR and lists one record per CDR3 protein. The sample has about 380,000 distinct CDR3 sequences, 15% seen once. Aged 18 to 65, the patients with hyperthyroidism had under 2 months' duration and were newly diagnosed. Orbital computed tomography, thyroid ultrasound, TRAb, serum thyroxine and clinical symptoms formed the basis of diagnosis. What supplied the PBMCs was 10 ml of fresh peripheral blood. The sample consisted of peripheral blood. This clonotype was obtained from a woman aged 18-35 years with stable Graves' hyperthyroidism.

For the CDR3, the DNA is TGTGCCAGCTCACCCGGGACAGGCTCGGTGCCCCAGCATTTT. Its translation: CASSPGTGSVPQHF. The chain uses TRBV18 and TRBJ1-5, with TRBD1 matching over 8 bases. Germline V gives CDR1 KGHSH, CDR2 LQKENI. V was pared by 3 bases and J by 9 bases, with 7 bases of the junction left unmatched. This CDR3 is built from 14 residues.